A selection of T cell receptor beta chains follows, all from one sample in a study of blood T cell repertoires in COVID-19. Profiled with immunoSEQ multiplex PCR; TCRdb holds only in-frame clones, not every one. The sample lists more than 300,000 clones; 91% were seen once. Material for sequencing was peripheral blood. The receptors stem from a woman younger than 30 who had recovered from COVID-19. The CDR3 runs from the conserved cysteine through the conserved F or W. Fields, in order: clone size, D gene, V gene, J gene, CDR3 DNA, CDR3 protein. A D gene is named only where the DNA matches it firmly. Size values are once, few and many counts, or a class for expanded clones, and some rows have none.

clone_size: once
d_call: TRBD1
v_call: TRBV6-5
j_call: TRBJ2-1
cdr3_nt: TGTGCCAGCAGTTGGACAGGGGAGGCCTACAATGAGCAGTTCTTC
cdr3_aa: CASSWTGEAYNEQFF

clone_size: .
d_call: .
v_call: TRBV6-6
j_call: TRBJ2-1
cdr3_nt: TGTGCCAGCAGTTACGACAGATCCCCCACCTACAATGAGCAGTTCTTC
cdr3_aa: CASSYDRSPTYNEQFF

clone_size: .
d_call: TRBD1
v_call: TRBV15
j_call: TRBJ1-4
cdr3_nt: TGTGCCACCAGCCGGACAGGGGGTCCCGCAACTAATGAAAAACTGTTTTTT
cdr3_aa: CATSRTGGPATNEKLFF

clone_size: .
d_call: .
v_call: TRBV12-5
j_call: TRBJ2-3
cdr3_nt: TGTGCTAGTGGTTTGGTACCGGGACAGGGCCTAGCGGGAGTGAATACGCAGTATTTT
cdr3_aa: CASGLVPGQGLAGVNTQYF

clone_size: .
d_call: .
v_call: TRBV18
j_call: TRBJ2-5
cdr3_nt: TGTGCCAGCTCACTCGGGGATTTCCAAGAGACCCAGTACTTC
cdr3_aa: CASSLGDFQETQYF

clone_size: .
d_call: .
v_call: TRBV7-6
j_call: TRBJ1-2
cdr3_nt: TGTGCCAGCAGCCCCGGGACAAACAACTATGGCTACACCTTC
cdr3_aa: CASSPGTNNYGYTF

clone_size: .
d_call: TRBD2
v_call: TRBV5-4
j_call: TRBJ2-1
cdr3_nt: TGTGCCAGCAGCTCCGGGACTAGCGGATACAATGAGCAGTTCTTC
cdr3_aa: CASSSGTSGYNEQFF

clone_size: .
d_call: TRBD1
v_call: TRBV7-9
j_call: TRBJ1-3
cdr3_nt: TGTGCCAGCAGCTTGACAGGGAGAAACACCATATATTTT
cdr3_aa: CASSLTGRNTIYF

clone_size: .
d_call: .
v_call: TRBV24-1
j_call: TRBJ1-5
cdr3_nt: TGTGCCACCACAGGAGGAAGCAATCAGCCCCAGCATTTT
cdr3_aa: CATTGGSNQPQHF

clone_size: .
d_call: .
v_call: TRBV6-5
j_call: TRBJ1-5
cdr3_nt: TGTGCCAGCAGTTTTTCCGGGGTCAATCAGCCCCAGCATTTT
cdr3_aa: CASSFSGVNQPQHF

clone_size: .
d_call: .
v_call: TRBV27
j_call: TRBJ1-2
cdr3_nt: TGTGCCAGCAGATCAGGGGTTTCCTATGGCTACACCTTC
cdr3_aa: CASRSGVSYGYTF

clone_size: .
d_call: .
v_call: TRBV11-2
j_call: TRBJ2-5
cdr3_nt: TGTGCCAGCAGCCGCACAGGGTACGGGGAGACCCAGTACTTC
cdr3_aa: CASSRTGYGETQYF

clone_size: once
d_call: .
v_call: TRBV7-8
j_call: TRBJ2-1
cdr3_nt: TGTGCCAGCAGCCTGGCTTCTGATGAGCAGTTCTTC
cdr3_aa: CASSLASDEQFF

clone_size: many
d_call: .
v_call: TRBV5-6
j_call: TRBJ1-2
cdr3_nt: TGTGCCAGCAGCTTGGTAGGGCAGGAGGGCTATGGCTACACCTTC
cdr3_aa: CASSLVGQEGYGYTF

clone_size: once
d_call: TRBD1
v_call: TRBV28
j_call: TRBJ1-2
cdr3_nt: TGTGCCAGCAGATGGACAGGGCGTCGCGGCTACACCTTC
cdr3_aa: CASRWTGRRGYTF

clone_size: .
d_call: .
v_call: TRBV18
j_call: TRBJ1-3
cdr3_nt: TGTGCCAGCTCTCTCGAACGGGGGAGCTCTGGAAACACCATATATTTT
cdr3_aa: CASSLERGSSGNTIYF

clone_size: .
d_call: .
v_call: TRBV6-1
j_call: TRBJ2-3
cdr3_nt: TGTGCCAGCAGTTCGGCAGATACGCAGTATTTT
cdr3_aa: CASSSADTQYF

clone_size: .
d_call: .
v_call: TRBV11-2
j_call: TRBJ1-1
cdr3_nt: TGTGCCAGCAGCTGGGCAGGGAACACTGAAGCTTTCTTT
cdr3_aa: CASSWAGNTEAFF

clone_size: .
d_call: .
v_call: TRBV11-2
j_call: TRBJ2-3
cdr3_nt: TGTGCCAGCAGCTTAGAGGCTAGCAGAACAGTCACAGATACGCAGTATTTT
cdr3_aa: CASSLEASRTVTDTQYF

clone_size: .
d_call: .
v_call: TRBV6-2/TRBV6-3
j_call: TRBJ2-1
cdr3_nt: TGTGCCAGCAGCATAAACAATGAGCAGTTCTTC
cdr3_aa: CASSINNEQFF

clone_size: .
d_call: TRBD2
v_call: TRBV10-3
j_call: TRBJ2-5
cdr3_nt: TGTGCCATCCGCGCGGTACTAGCGGGAGGTGAGACCCAGTACTTC
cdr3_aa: CAIRAVLAGGETQYF

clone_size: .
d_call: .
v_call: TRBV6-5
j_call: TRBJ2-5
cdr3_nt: TGTGCCAGCAGTTACTCCCCCAGCGGAAAAGAGACCCAGTACTTC
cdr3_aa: CASSYSPSGKETQYF

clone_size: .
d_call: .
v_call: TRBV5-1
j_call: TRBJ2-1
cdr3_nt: TGCGCCAGCAGCTTGGGGAGTTCCTACAATGAGCAGTTCTTC
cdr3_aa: CASSLGSSYNEQFF

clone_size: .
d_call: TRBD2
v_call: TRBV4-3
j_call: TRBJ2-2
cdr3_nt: TGCGCCAGCAGCCAAGAGATGGCTAGCGGACTGAACACCGGGGAGCTGTTTTTT
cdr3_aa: CASSQEMASGLNTGELFF

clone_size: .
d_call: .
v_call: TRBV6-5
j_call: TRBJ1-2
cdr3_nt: TGTGCCAGCAGTAAGGGAAGGGCGGGTGGCTACACCTTC
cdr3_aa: CASSKGRAGGYTF

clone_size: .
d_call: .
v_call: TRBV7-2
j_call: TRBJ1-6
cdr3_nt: TGTGCCAGCGGTATAATGACGGAGAATTCACCCCTCCACTTT
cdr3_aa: CASGIMTENSPLHF

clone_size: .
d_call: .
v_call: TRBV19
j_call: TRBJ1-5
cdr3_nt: TGTGCCAGTAGTAGCGGACACCAAGGACAGCCCCAGCATTTT
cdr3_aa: CASSSGHQGQPQHF

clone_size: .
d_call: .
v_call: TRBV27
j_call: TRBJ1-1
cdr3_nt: TGTGCCAGCAGTTCTCTCCCGGTCCAGAACACTGAAGCTTTCTTT
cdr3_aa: CASSSLPVQNTEAFF

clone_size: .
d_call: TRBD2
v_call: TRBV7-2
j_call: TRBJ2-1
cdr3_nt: TGTGCCAGCAGCTTAGGGGGACTACCCGCGGCCTCCTACAATGAGCAGTTCTTC
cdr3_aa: CASSLGGLPAASYNEQFF

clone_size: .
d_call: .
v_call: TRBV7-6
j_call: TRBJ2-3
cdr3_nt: TGTGCCAGCAGCCCCAGGCCCGATGAACCTACTAGCACAGATACGCAGTATTTT
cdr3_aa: CASSPRPDEPTSTDTQYF

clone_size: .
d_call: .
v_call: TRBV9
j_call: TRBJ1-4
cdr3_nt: TGTGCCAGCAGCCGGGGAGGGGGGGCCCTCAACGAAAAACTGTTTTTT
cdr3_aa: CASSRGGGALNEKLFF

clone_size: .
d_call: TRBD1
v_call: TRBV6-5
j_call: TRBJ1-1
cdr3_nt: TGTGCCAGCAGCAGTCCGGGACAGGGGGCCGCTTTCTTT
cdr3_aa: CASSSPGQGAAFF

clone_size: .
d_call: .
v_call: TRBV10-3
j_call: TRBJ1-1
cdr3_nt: TGTGCCATCAGTGAACGACAAGAGAACACTGAAGCTTTCTTT
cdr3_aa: CAISERQENTEAFF

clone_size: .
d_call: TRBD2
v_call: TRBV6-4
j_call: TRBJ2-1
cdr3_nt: TGTGCCAGCAGTTCACTAGCGACCAGCTCCTACAATGAGCAGTTCTTC
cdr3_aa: CASSSLATSSYNEQFF

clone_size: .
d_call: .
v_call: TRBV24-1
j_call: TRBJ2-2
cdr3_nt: TGTGCCACCAGTGAGAGCACCGGGGAGCTGTTTTTT
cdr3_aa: CATSESTGELFF

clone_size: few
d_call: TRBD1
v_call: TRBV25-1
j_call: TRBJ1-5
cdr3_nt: TGTGCCAGCCGAGGGACAGGGGCTCAGCCCCAGCATTTT
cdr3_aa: CASRGTGAQPQHF

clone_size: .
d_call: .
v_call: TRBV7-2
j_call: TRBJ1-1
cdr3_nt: TGTGCCAGCAGCTTAGCGCCAGGGAACACTGAAGCTTTCTTT
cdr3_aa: CASSLAPGNTEAFF